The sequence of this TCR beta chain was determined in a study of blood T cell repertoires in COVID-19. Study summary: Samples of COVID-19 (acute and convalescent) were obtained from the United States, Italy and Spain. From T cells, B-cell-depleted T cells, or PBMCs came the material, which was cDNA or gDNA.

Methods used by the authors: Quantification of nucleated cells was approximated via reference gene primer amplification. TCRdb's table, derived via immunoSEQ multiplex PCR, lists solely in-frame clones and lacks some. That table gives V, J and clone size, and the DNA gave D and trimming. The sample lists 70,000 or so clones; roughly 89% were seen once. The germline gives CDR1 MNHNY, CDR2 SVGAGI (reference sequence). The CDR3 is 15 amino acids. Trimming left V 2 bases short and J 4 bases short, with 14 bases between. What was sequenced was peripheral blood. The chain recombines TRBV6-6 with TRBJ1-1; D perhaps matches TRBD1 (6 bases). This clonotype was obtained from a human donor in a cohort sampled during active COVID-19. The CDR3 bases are TGTGCCAGCAGTTACATACAGGGTTGGGGCACTGAAGCTTTCTTT. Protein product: CASSYIQGWGTEAFF.